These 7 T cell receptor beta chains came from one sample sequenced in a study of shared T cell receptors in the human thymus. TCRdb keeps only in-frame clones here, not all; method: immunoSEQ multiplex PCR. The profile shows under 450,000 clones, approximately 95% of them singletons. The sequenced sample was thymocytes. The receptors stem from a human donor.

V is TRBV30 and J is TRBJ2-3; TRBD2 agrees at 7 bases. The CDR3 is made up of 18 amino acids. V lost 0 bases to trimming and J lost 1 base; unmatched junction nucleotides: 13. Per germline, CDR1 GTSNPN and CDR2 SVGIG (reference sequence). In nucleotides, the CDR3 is TGTGCCTGGAGTGTACGTCGGCTAGCGGCCCCAGGCACAGATACGCAGTATTTT. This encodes CAWSVRRLAAPGTDTQYF.

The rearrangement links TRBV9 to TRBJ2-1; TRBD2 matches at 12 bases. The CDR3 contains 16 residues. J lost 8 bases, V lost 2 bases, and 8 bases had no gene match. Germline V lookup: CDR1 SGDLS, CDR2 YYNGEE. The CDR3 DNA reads TGTGCCAGCAGCGTGGCTCCGCTAGCGGGAGGGCATGAGCAGTTCTTC. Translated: CASSVAPLAGGHEQFF.

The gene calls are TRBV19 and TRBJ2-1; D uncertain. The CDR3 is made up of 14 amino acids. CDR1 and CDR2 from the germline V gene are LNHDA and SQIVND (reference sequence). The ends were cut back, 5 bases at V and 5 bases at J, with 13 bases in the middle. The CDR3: CASSCAPAHNEQFF. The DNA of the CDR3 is TGTGCCAGTAGTTGCGCCCCGGCCCACAATGAGCAGTTCTTC.

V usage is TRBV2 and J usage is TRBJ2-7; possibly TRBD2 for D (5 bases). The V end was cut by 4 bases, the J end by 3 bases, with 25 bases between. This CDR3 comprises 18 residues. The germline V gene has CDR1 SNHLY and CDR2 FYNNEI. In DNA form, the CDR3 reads TGTGCCAGCAGTGTCCCCCTGGAGGAAACGGAGGAGATCTACGAGCAGTACTTC. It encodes CASSVPLEETEEIYEQYF.

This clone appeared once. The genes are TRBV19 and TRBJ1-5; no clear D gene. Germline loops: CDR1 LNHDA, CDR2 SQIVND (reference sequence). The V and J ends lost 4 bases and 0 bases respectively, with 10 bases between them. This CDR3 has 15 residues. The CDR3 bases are TGTGCCAGTAGTAAGGCAGTGTATAGCAATCAGCCCCAGCATTTT. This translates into CASSKAVYSNQPQHF.

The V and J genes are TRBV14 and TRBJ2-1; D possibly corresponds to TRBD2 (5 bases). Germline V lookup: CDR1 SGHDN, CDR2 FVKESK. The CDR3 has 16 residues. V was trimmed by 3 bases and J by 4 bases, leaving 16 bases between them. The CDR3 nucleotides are TGTGCCAGCAGCCATCGACGGGGTCGGCGGTACAATGAGCAGTTCTTC. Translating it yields CASSHRRGRRYNEQFF.

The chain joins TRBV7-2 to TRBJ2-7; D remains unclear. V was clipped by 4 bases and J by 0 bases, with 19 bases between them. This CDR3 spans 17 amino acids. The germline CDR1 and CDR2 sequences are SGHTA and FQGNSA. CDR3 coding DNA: TGTGCCAGCAGCTCCCAAGAGCGTCCCCTATCCTCCTACGAGCAGTACTTC. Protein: CASSSQERPLSSYEQYF.